This TCR beta chain was sequenced during a study of cytomegalovirus exposure and HLA in healthy donors. Primers for the PCR totalled 60 Vbeta and 13 Jbeta. Libraries were prepared by immunoSEQ multiplex PCR; TCRdb keeps only in-frame clonotypes and omits some of them. The profile covers about 170,000 clones, with 70% to 90% appearing a single time and roughly 2.5% taken by the ten largest. Germline CDR1 and CDR2: SNHLY and FYNNEI. V was cut by 10 bases and J by 3 bases, with 13 bases left in between. CDR3 size: 14 residues. J is TRBJ2-6 and V is TRBV2; possibly TRBD1 for D (6 bases). Sequences were obtained from PBMCs. This receptor was taken from a man aged 25-40 years in good health and CMV-seropositive. The CDR3 loop is CAILDRSGANVLTF. As DNA, the CDR3 is TGTGCCATCCTAGACAGGAGTGGGGCCAACGTCCTGACTTTC.